The 4 T cell receptor beta chains given below trace back to one sample, sequenced in a study of cytomegalovirus exposure and HLA in healthy donors. 13 Jbeta primers and 60 Vbeta primers were used for the PCR. Sequencing used immunoSEQ multiplex PCR; TCRdb keeps in-frame clones, though not all of them. The listing contains roughly 39,000 clones. The specimen was PBMCs. The receptor set was obtained from a woman aged 30 to 39 in good health and CMV-seropositive.

V gene TRBV19 combines with J gene TRBJ1-5, with D possibly being TRBD1 (5 bases). Germline lookup yields CDR1 LNHDA and CDR2 SQIVND (reference sequence). CDR3 length equals 16 residues. Trimming left V 2 bases short and J 3 bases short, with 14 bases between. CDR3 in DNA: TGTGCCAGTAGTATAAGGCAGGGAAGTGCCAATCAGCCCCAGCATTTT. Its translation is CASSIRQGSANQPQHF.

The J gene is TRBJ2-7, the V gene TRBV14; D is unresolved. The germline gives CDR1 SGHDN, CDR2 FVKESK. V lost 0 bases to trimming and J lost 2 bases, with 14 bases between them. The CDR3 contains 16 residues. The CDR3 sequence is CASSQDRWQRTYEQYF. The DNA for the CDR3 is TGTGCCAGCAGCCAAGATAGGTGGCAGCGTACCTACGAGCAGTACTTC.

The rearrangement links TRBV5-1 to TRBJ2-3; 9 positions match TRBD1. Germline loops: CDR1 SGHRS, CDR2 YFSETQ. V was clipped by 0 bases and J by 5 bases; unmatched bases: 4. This CDR3 is built from 15 residues. The CDR3 here is CASSLGTGEVDTQYF. Here the CDR3 DNA reads TGCGCCAGCAGCTTGGGGACAGGGGAGGTAGATACGCAGTATTTT.

The rearrangement joins TRBV29-1 to TRBJ2-1; 8 bases fit TRBD2. Trimming cost V 8 bases and J 8 bases; bases outside gene matches: 11. The CDR3 totals 13 residues. Germline loops: CDR1 SQVTM, CDR2 ANQGSEA. CDR3 in amino acids: CSTTGGAVDEQFF. The CDR3 DNA reads as TGCAGCACGACGGGGGGGGCCGTAGATGAGCAGTTCTTC.